This T cell receptor beta chain was captured in a study of identical twins (dated by TCRdb to the mid-2010s). With respect to the entire study: To test whether fetal clonotypes persist, this study deep-sequenced TCR alpha and beta repertoires from monozygotic twins, from unrelated adults of various ages, and from cord blood. Replicate twin experiments were performed at different times using different library preparation protocols to rule out contamination. What the research found in general, with its limitations: In monozygotic twins, out-of-frame TCR alpha sharing was systematically underestimated by recombination models, although the models agreed with sharing between unrelated individuals. In beta out-of-frame sequences, excess twin sharing was weaker, because having fewer shared sequences lowered the signal-to-noise ratio. Abundant cord blood beta clonotypes carried fewer insertions; young adult naive repertoires showed a weaker similar trend, while memory repertoires showed none. Compared with coincidental sharing between unrelated individuals, out-of-frame TCR alpha sequences shared between twins showed an excess of sequences with low generation probability. Invariant T cells such as MAIT and iNKT could partly confound zero-insertion analyses, though diverse VJ usage argued against this for most clonotypes. Because the same donors could not be followed over many years, the conclusions depended on cross-sectional statistical analysis.

The junction shows trimming of 6 bases on V and 4 bases on J, and the gene matches do not reach 11 bases of it. Including cysteine and phenylalanine, the CDR3 has 16 amino acids. The sequence is cut down to CDR3 DNA, 48 bases in frame from base 1. The germline V gene (reference sequence) sets CDR1 to DFQATT and CDR2 to SNEGSKA. Only healthy Caucasian donors were included. Three pairs of female monozygotic twins, all aged roughly 18 to 29 years, were included in the twin cohort. Miltenyi CD45RO+ enrichment and human naive T-cell isolation kits were used to isolate memory (CD45RO+) and naive T cells from PBMC. Library creation used 5' RACE. Reads for this sample came from an Illumina HiSeq 2000. Template switching introduced a universal primer binding site; the final cDNA contained a unique molecular identifier, enabling accurate counting of TCR cDNA molecules. First-strand cDNA for TCR alpha and beta chains was synthesized from specific primers in the conserved constant-segment region. To control for contamination, every cDNA library carried two barcodes: a SMART-Mk sample barcode plus Illumina barcodes. TruSeq adapter sequences along with Illumina sample barcodes were introduced in two successive PCR steps. TCR alpha and beta cDNA libraries were sequenced on the Illumina HiSeq platform with custom primers. Under the source paper's analysis protocol: Raw reads were processed with MiGEC to extract unique molecular identifiers, and MiXCR was used to determine CDR3 positions. Recombination models were inferred per individual with the repgenHMM and IGoR tools using an EM algorithm. The analysis of shared clonotypes was done with the tcR package in R, with sharing normalized by the product of cloneset sizes. Out-of-frame nonproductive sequences were analyzed to study raw recombination free of thymic and clonal selection effects. TCRdb handled the public reads itself, with Q25 trimming in fastp and clone calling in MiXCR, and kept productive beta chains. When rows share a CDR3 protein, they turn into one entry using the most common DNA and genes. The V and J calls were not made by the authors but by TCRdb's processing. The sample table records around 300,000 distinct CDR3 sequences; about 8.1% of these occur just once. The top ten constitute around 2.1% of the sample.

Points on this clonotype: This clone's antigen is unknown. No clone much larger than this one lies a single base away; base qualities are absent.

This sample also belongs to another study, concerning yellow fever vaccine responses in identical twins. As the second publication notes: According to the authors, in identical twins the way T cells responded to vaccination appeared partly convergent and partly personalized. In the study, vaccine-responding T cell clones were precisely tracked in identical twins.

The rearrangement combines TRBV20-1 with TRBJ2-7, and 14 junctional nucleotides match TRBD2. Sequenced sample: memory (CD45RO+) T cells sorted from blood. The cell subset or site label corresponds to: CD45RO+ enriched T cells. The TCR was taken from a woman under 30 in good health. CDR3 reads: CSAHAGTSGSMYEQYF. The nucleotide sequence reads TGCAGTGCCCATGCCGGGACTAGCGGGAGTATGTACGAGCAGTACTTC.